The 13 T cell receptor beta chains below all came from one sample that was sequenced in a study of OX40 agonist ivuxolimab in advanced cancers. Sequencing was performed with immunoSEQ multiplex PCR; in TCRdb, only in-frame clones are kept and a portion is missing. This sample carries fewer than 90,000 clones, 90% to 95% of them seen once, and the ten largest clones take about 2.3%. Sequenced here: CD4+ or CD8+ T cells sorted from blood, sampled in a trial of the OX40 agonist ivuxolimab. The source of these receptors is an adult with an advanced solid tumor such as melanoma, head and neck, liver or kidney cancer.

The chain has TRBV10-3 and TRBJ2-5; D tentatively fits TRBD1 or TRBD2 (6 bases each). Germline V lookup: CDR1 ENHRY, CDR2 SYGVKD. The CDR3 runs to 15 residues. Trimming left V 5 bases short and J 4 bases short, with 17 bases between. The CDR3 region is CAISSGEDVGETQYF. The CDR3 DNA is TGTGCCATCAGTTCAGGGGAGGACGTTGGAGAGACCCAGTACTTC.

J is TRBJ2-5 and V is TRBV4-3, with 7 nucleotides matching TRBD2. Germline CDR1 is LGHNA and CDR2 is YSLEER. CDR3 length: 15 amino acids. V was clipped by 1 base and J by 5 bases; unmatched bases: 7. The CDR3 loop is CASSQASSGGETQYF. The CDR3 region has the DNA TGCGCCAGCAGCCAAGCTTCTAGCGGAGGTGAGACCCAGTACTTC.

This chain uses TRBV28 with TRBJ2-1, with a tentative D call TRBD2 (5 bases). This CDR3 is 14 amino acids long. Germline CDR1 and CDR2: MDHEN and SYDVKM. Trimming removed 6 bases from V and 7 bases from J, with 16 bases in between. The CDR3: CASRQRTSRNEQFF. DNA of the CDR3: TGTGCCAGCAGACAACGTACTAGTCGGAATGAGCAGTTCTTC.

This clone was found once. This chain connects TRBV7-3 to TRBJ2-1; maybe TRBD2 (6 bases). Germline CDR1 and CDR2: SGHTA and FQGTGA. This CDR3 comprises 13 residues. Trimming cost V 5 bases and J 10 bases, with 15 bases left between them. The CDR3 reads CASSPRNGREQFF. The CDR3 nucleotides read TGTGCCAGCAGCCCACGTAATGGGAGGGAGCAGTTCTTC.

V and J are TRBV6-5 and TRBJ2-5; D is uncertain. Germline lookup yields CDR1 MNHEY and CDR2 SVGAGI. This CDR3 contains 14 residues. V lost 2 bases and J lost 5, with 12 bases in between. CDR3 DNA sequence: TGTGCCAGCAGTTACACTTCCTTTGGTGAGACCCAGTACTTC. This gives the protein CASSYTSFGETQYF.

This chain uses TRBV7-2 with TRBJ2-3; no definite D call. V was cut by 0 bases and J by 3 bases, with 7 bases left in between. Germline V gene sequence: CDR1 SGHTA, CDR2 FQGNSA. The length of the CDR3 is 14 residues. The CDR3 nucleotides read TGTGCCAGCAGCTTAGCGTTTGGTACAGATACGCAGTATTTT. It codes for CASSLAFGTDTQYF.

CDR3 DNA sequence: TGTGCCAGTAGTCCTCCTGGTAGCACCTCCTACGAGCAGTACTTC. It codes for CASSPPGSTSYEQYF. The chain employs TRBV19 and TRBJ2-7; D call uncertain. The V gene's germline CDR1 is LNHDA and CDR2 SQIVND (reference sequence). The CDR3 has 15 amino acids. Trimming pared 5 bases from V and 0 bases from J, leaving 14 bases between.

The chain combines TRBV28 with TRBJ2-7; 7 bases line up with TRBD1. V was clipped by 6 bases and J by 4 bases; unmatched bases: 15. Germline CDR1 MDHEN, CDR2 SYDVKM. The CDR3 sequence is 16 residues long. The CDR3 sequence is CASSLTSPGTVYEQYF. In nucleotides, the CDR3 is TGTGCCAGCAGCCTGACAAGCCCCGGGACAGTTTACGAGCAGTACTTC. Full variable domain (outside the CDR3, taken from reference TRBV28 and TRBJ2-7): DVKVTQSSRYLVKRTGEKVFLECVQDMDHENMFWYRQDPGLGLRLIYFSYDVKMKEKGDIPEGYSVSREKKERFSLILESASTNQTSMYLCASSLTSPGTVYEQYFGPGTRLTVT.

The chain recombines TRBV5-1 with TRBJ2-7; 11 nucleotides match TRBD2. In germline, CDR1 is SGHRS, CDR2 YFSETQ. V dropped 4 bases and J dropped 0; count of bases not matched to a gene: 6. This CDR3 has 16 amino acids. CDR3 DNA sequence: TGCGCCAGCAGCCCCCCCACTAGCGGGAGCTCCTACGAGCAGTACTTC. This translates into CASSPPTSGSSYEQYF.

This clone came up once. The V and J genes are TRBV7-8 and TRBJ2-6; 7 bases agree with TRBD1. CDR1 and CDR2 from the germline V gene are SGHVS and FQNEAQ. J lost 0 bases, V lost 3 bases, and 14 bases had no gene match. This CDR3 spans 20 amino acids. In DNA, the CDR3 is TGTGCCAGCAGCTTGCCCCCGGCATTGGGGACAGCCTCTGGGGCCAACGTCCTGACTTTC. It specifies CASSLPPALGTASGANVLTF.

This chain uses TRBV7-2 with TRBJ1-5; D is undetermined. V was cut by 5 bases and J by 1 base, with 6 bases left in between. Germline V lookup: CDR1 SGHTA, CDR2 FQGNSA. This CDR3 is 13 amino acids long. The CDR3 DNA follows: TGTGCCAGCAGCGAAGGGAGCAATCAGCCCCAGCATTTT. Protein product: CASSEGSNQPQHF.

The gene calls are TRBV23-1 and TRBJ2-2; D gene ambiguous. TRBV23-1 is recorded as an ORF, its role being uncertain. V lost 3 bases and J lost 4, with 9 bases in between. The CDR3 loop spans 14 amino acids. In DNA, the CDR3 is TGCGCCAGCAGTCAGGAACAAACCACCGGGGAGCTGTTTTTT. Protein: CASSQEQTTGELFF.

This clone was seen a single time. The chain links TRBV4-3 to TRBJ2-1, with a weak D call TRBD2 (5 bases). This CDR3 contains 12 residues. Trimming cost V 5 bases and J 7 bases, with 9 bases left between them. The germline V gene encodes CDR1 LGHNA and CDR2 YSLEER. Written as DNA, the CDR3 is TGCGCCAGCAGCGCCCGGAGGAATGAGCAGTTCTTC. Translated: CASSARRNEQFF.